This T cell receptor beta chain was profiled in a study of blood T cell repertoires in COVID-19. In the study overall: COVID-19 samples from acute and convalescent phases originated in the United States, Italy and Spain.

Produced via immunoSEQ multiplex PCR; TCRdb's table is partial and in-frame only. Here the sample spans fewer than 350,000 clones, approximately 90% being singletons. Sequencing was carried out using peripheral blood. The TCR originated in a woman aged 60-70 years with COVID-19, enrolled during active disease.

CDR3: CASRTTGGDYGYTF. The CDR3 bases are TGTGCCAGCAGAACGACAGGGGGAGACTATGGCTACACCTTC. V gene TRBV6-5 combines with J gene TRBJ1-2; 9 bases are a match to TRBD1. The J segment lost 3 bases and the V segment lost 6 bases, leaving 5 bases of the junction unmatched. The CDR3 extends over 14 amino acids. The germline V gene encodes CDR1 MNHEY and CDR2 SVGAGI.